The clone carrying this T cell receptor (beta chain) appeared many times. Its antigen is unknown. The data are from a study of T cells after yellow fever vaccination. Study-level points and caveats: Contamination by abundant bulk-population clonotypes could be present in FACS-sorted repertoires.

TCRdb ran MiXCR on the 5' RACE reads and lists one entry per CDR3 protein. The data contain tens of thousands of distinct CDR3 sequences, 7.4% of them seen just once; the ten biggest clones take up around 28%. This CDR3 comprises 12 residues. Germline CDR1 reads ENHRY; CDR2 reads SYGVKD. Trimming cost V 2 bases and J 7 bases, with 9 bases left between them. This sequence was found in a man younger than 30 who received the YFV17D yellow fever vaccine. Sequencing was performed on CD8+ T cells sorted from PBMCs, taken less than 16 days after the first yellow fever vaccination. The rearrangement uses TRBV10-3 and TRBJ2-7; D call uncertain. DNA for the CDR3: TGTGCCATCAGTGAGACCTTACGGGAGCAGTACTTC. Translation gives CAISETLREQYF.